Listed below are T cell receptor beta chains from one sample, sequenced in a study of shared clonotypes between healthy human individuals. Assay: immunoSEQ multiplex PCR; the TCRdb copy retains only in-frame clones and omits some. Among hundreds of thousands of clones listed, around 77% were seen once. Material: PBMCs. These receptors all stem from a woman in her 40s in good health. Some clones in this sample may be carry-over from other donors' samples. CDR3s include the opening cysteine and the closing phenylalanine or tryptophan. The D gene is left open where the match is weak. Size is omitted from some rows. Given values are once, few, many or a class for expanded clones.

NA	NA	TRBV18	TRBJ1-4	CASSPPTPEKLFF	TGTGCCAGCTCACCGCCCACCCCGGAAAAACTGTTTTTT
NA	TRBD1	TRBV6-6	TRBJ1-1	CASSYSRTGKGEAFF	TGTGCCAGCAGTTACTCGAGGACAGGAAAAGGTGAAGCTTTCTTT
NA	TRBD2	TRBV10-3	TRBJ2-1	CAISEGLAGGEGEQFF	TGTGCCATCAGTGAAGGGCTAGCGGGAGGGGAAGGGGAGCAGTTCTTC
NA	NA	TRBV27	TRBJ1-5	CASSSPPGPQHF	TGTGCCAGCAGCTCACCCCCAGGGCCCCAGCATTTT
NA	TRBD2	TRBV9	TRBJ2-3	CASSVGVAGEADTQYF	TGTGCCAGCAGCGTAGGGGTAGCGGGAGAGGCAGATACGCAGTATTTT
many	NA	TRBV28	TRBJ2-6	CASRRHLSGANVLTF	TGTGCCAGCAGGCGACATCTCTCTGGGGCCAACGTCCTGACTTTC
few	NA	TRBV6-5	TRBJ2-1	CATRRESYNEQFF	TGTGCCACCCGGAGGGAATCGTACAATGAGCAGTTCTTC
once	TRBD2	TRBV14	TRBJ2-3	CASSQDLGGLADLTTDTQYF	TGTGCCAGCAGCCAAGATTTGGGCGGACTAGCGGATCTCACCACAGATACGCAGTATTTT
few	NA	TRBV5-1	TRBJ1-2	CASSLAPGYGYTF	TGCGCCAGCAGCTTGGCCCCGGGCTATGGCTACACCTTC
NA	TRBD1	TRBV5-1	TRBJ1-4	CASSFSGGNEKLFF	TGCGCCAGCAGCTTTTCAGGGGGAAATGAAAAACTGTTTTTT
NA	NA	TRBV10-3	TRBJ1-5	CAIQVNSNQPQHF	TGTGCCATACAGGTGAATAGCAATCAGCCCCAGCATTTT
NA	NA	TRBV5-1	TRBJ2-5	CASSGPGGFQETQYF	TGCGCCAGCAGCGGGCCCGGAGGATTTCAAGAGACCCAGTACTTC
NA	NA	TRBV27	TRBJ1-1	CASSYHSMNTEAFF	TGTGCCAGCAGCTACCACTCAATGAACACTGAAGCTTTCTTT
NA	NA	TRBV7-8	TRBJ1-5	CASSLARDSNQPQHF	TGTGCCAGCAGCTTAGCGAGGGATAGCAATCAGCCCCAGCATTTT
once	NA	TRBV5-4	TRBJ2-1	CASSDGGGLSYNEQFF	TGTGCCAGCAGCGACGGGGGCGGGCTGTCGTACAATGAGCAGTTCTTC
few	NA	TRBV14	TRBJ1-1	CASSLHTEAFF	TGTGCCAGCAGCCTTCACACTGAAGCTTTCTTT
NA	NA	TRBV5-6	TRBJ2-3	CASSFGKGDTQYF	TGTGCCAGCAGCTTTGGCAAGGGAGATACGCAGTATTTT
NA	TRBD2	TRBV4-1	TRBJ2-1	CASSQWFAGAVLGEQFF	TGCGCCAGCAGCCAGTGGTTTGCGGGAGCCGTTCTCGGTGAGCAGTTCTTC
NA	NA	TRBV10-3	TRBJ1-2	CAISESTGGYTF	TGTGCCATCAGTGAGTCGACGGGTGGCTACACCTTC
many	TRBD1	TRBV5-1	TRBJ1-1	CASSEGQGSTEAFF	TGCGCCAGCTCCGAGGGACAGGGGAGCACTGAAGCTTTCTTT
few	NA	TRBV30	TRBJ1-3	CAWSVQGISGNTIYF	TGTGCCTGGAGTGTACAAGGAATCTCTGGAAACACCATATATTTT
NA	NA	TRBV5-4	TRBJ1-2	CASSLGREPGTFF	TGTGCCAGCAGCTTAGGTCGGGAGCCTGGTACGTTCTTC
few	NA	TRBV29-1	TRBJ1-1	CSVEQGEEAFF	TGCAGCGTTGAACAGGGAGAGGAAGCTTTCTTT
many	NA	TRBV5-4	TRBJ2-2	CASSLGLVTSTGELFF	TGTGCCAGCAGCTTGGGACTAGTGACGAGCACCGGGGAGCTGTTTTTT
NA	NA	TRBV10-3	TRBJ1-1	CAISESSGEVGTFF	TGTGCCATCAGTGAGTCTTCGGGGGAGGTAGGAACTTTCTTT
NA	NA	TRBV18	TRBJ1-2	CASSPPDLAGSLVDYGYTF	TGTGCCAGCTCACCACCGGATCTAGCAGGGAGCTTGGTTGACTATGGCTACACCTTC
NA	NA	TRBV2	TRBJ1-4	CASSGNEKLFF	TGTGCCAGCAGTGGGAATGAAAAACTGTTTTTT